This T cell receptor (beta chain) derives from a study of T cell responses to AZD1222 COVID-19 vaccine. V shed 5 bases, J shed 5 bases, and the junction held 11 bases outside the gene matches. Germline-derived CDR1 and CDR2 are MDHEN and SYDVKM. The CDR3 is 15 residues long. Measured with immunoSEQ multiplex PCR; TCRdb has only the in-frame clones, and not every one. This table has 55,000 to 60,000 clones, approximately 85% appearing once. As for this clone: What it recognizes is unknown.

Study-level findings and limits: Unmutated variant regions are reportedly targeted by nearly half of spike-specific TCRs. The donors showed a predominance of white British ancestry and of females, with possible underestimation of clonal diversity. CD4 TCRs associated with vaccination spanned spike, dominating at 160-218 and 743-854.

The sequenced sample was peripheral blood, obtained on day 0 of MenACWY control vaccination. The chain uses TRBV28 and TRBJ2-5; 7 nucleotides align to TRBD2. The source of this sequence is an adult in good health. The CDR3 spells CASSGVAGRRETQYF. CDR3 bases: TGTGCCAGCAGTGGCGTAGCGGGTAGAAGGGAGACCCAGTACTTC.